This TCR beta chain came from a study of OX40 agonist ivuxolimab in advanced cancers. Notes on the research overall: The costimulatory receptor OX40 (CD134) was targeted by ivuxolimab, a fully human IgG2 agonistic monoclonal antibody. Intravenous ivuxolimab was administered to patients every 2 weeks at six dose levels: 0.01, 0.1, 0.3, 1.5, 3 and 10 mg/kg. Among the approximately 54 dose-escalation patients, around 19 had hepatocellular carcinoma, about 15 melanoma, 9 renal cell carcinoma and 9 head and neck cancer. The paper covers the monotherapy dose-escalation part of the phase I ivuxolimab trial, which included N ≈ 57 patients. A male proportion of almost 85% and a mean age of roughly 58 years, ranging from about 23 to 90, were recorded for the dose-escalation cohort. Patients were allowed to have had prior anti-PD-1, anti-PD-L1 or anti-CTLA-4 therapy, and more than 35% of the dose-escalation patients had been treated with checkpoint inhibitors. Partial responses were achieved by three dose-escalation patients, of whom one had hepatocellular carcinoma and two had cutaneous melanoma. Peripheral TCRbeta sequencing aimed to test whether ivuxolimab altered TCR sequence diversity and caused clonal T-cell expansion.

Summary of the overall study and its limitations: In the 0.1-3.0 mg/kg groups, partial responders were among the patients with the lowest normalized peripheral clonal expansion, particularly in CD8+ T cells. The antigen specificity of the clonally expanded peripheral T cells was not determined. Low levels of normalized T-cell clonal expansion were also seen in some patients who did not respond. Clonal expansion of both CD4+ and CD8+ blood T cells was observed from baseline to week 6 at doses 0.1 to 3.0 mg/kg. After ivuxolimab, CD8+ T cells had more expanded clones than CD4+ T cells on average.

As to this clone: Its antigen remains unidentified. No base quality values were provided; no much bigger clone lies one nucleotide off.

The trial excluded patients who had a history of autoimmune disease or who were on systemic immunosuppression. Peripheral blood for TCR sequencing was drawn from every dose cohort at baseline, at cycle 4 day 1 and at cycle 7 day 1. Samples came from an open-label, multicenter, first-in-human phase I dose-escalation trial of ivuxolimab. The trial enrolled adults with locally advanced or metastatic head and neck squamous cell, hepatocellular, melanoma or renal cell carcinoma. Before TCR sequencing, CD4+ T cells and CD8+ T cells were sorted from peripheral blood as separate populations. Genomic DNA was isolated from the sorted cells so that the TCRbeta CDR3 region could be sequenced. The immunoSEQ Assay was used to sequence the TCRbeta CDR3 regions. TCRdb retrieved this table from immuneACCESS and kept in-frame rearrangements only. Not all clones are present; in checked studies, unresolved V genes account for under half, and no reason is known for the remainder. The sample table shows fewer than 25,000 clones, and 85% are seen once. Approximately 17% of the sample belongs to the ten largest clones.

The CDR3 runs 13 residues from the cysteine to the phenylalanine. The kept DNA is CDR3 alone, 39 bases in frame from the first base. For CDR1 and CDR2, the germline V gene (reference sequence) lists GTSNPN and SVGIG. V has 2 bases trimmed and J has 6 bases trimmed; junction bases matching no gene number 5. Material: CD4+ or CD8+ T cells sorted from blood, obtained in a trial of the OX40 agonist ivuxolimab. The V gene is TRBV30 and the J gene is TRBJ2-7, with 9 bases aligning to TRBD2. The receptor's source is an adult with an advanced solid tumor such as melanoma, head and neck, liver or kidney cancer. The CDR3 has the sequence CAWSPSGIAEQYF. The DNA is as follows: TGTGCCTGGAGTCCTAGCGGGATCGCCGAGCAGTACTTC.